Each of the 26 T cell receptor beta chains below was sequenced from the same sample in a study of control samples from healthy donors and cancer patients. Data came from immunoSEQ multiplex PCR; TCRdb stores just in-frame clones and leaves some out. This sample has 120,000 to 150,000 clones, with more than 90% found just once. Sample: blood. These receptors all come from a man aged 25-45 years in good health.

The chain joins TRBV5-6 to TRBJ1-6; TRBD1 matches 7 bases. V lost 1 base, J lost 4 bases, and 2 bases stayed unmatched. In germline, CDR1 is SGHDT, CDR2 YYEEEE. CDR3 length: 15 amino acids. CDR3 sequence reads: CASSLKGAYNSPLHF. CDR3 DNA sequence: TGTGCCAGCAGCTTGAAGGGGGCATATAATTCACCCCTCCACTTT. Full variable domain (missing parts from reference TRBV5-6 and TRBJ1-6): DAGVTQSPTHLIKTRGQQVTLRCSPKSGHDTVSWYQQALGQGPQFIFQYYEEEERQRGNFPDRFSGHQFPNYSSELNVNALLLGDSALYLCASSLKGAYNSPLHFGNGTRLTVT.

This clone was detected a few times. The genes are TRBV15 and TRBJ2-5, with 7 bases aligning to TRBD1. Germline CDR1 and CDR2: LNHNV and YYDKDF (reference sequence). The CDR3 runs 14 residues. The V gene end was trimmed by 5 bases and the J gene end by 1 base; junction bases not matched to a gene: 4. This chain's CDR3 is CATSVQGPQETQYF. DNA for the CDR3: TGTGCCACCAGCGTACAGGGGCCCCAAGAGACCCAGTACTTC.

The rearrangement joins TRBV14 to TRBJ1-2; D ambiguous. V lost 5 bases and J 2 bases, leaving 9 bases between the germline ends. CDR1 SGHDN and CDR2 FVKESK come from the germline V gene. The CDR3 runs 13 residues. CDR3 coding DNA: TGTGCCAGCAGCGCGGACGGAAACTATGGCTACACCTTC. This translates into CASSADGNYGYTF.

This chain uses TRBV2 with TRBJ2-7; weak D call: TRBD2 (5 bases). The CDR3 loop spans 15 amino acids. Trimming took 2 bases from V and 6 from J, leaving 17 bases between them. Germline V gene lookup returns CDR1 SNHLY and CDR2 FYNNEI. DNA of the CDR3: TGTGCCAGCAGTGAATCTCTCCCGGGAATATCCGAGCAGTACTTC. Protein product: CASSESLPGISEQYF.

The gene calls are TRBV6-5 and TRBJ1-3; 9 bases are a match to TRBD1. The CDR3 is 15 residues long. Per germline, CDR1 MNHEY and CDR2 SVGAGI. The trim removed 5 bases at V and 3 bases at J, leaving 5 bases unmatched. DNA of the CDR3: TGTGCCAGCAGTACCCGGACAGGGGTTGGAAACACCATATATTTT. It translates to CASSTRTGVGNTIYF.

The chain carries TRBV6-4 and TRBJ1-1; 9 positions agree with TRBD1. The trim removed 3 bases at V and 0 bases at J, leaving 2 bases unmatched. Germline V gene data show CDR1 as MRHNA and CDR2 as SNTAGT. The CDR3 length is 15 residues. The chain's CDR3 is CASSEGTGMNTEAFF. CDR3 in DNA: TGTGCCAGCAGTGAGGGGACAGGGATGAACACTGAAGCTTTCTTT.

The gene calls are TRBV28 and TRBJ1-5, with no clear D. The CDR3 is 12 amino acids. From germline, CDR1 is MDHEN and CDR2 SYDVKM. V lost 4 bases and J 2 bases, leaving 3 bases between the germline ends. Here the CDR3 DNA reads TGTGCCAGCAGTTGGGGCAATCAGCCCCAGCATTTT. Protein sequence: CASSWGNQPQHF.

CDR3 DNA: TGTGCCAGCAGCGTAGGTAGCAATCAGCCCCAGCATTTT. This sequence encodes CASSVGSNQPQHF. The rearrangement uses TRBV9 and TRBJ1-5, with D unclear. Germline V lookup: CDR1 SGDLS, CDR2 YYNGEE. The CDR3 is 13 residues long. Trimming took off 0 bases at V and 0 bases at J, with 1 base between the two ends.

The DNA for the CDR3 is TGTGCCAGCAGCCGAGGGGGGGCGGACTTACCCCTCCACTTT. It translates to CASSRGGADLPLHF. The J gene is TRBJ1-6, the V gene TRBV2; D may be TRBD1 (6 bases). The CDR3 runs 14 residues. Trimming cost V 6 bases and J 12 bases, with 18 bases left between them. Germline loops: CDR1 SNHLY, CDR2 FYNNEI. Together with reference TRBV2 and TRBJ1-6, the CDR3 gives the full variable domain: EPEVTQTPSHQVTQMGQEVILRCVPISNHLYFYWYRQILGQKVEFLVSFYNNEISEKSEIFDDQFSVERPDGSNFTLKIRSTKLEDSAMYFCASSRGGADLPLHFGNGTRLTVT.

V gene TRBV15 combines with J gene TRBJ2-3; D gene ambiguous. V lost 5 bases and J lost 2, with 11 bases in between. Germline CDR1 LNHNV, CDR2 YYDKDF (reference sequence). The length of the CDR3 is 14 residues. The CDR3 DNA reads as TGTGCCACCAGCGAGGACCGTGACACAGATACGCAGTATTTT. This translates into CATSEDRDTDTQYF.

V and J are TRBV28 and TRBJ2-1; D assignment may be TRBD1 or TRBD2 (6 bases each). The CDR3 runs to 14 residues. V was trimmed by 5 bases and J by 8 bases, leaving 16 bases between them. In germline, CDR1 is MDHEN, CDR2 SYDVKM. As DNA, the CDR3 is TGTGCCAGCAGTGAGATTGGGGGGCGAGATGAGCAGTTCTTC. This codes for CASSEIGGRDEQFF.

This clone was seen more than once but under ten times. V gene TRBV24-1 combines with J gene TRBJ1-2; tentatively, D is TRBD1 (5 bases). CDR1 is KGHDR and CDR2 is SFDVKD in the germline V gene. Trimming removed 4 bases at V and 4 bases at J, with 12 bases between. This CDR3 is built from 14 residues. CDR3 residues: CATSDSGTVYGYTF. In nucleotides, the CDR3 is TGTGCCACCAGTGACTCCGGGACTGTCTATGGCTACACCTTC.

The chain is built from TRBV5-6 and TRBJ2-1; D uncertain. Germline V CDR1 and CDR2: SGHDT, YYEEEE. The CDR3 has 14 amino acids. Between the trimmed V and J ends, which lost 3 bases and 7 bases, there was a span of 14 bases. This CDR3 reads CASSSRPVWNEQFF. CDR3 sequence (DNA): TGTGCCAGCAGCTCTCGGCCGGTTTGGAATGAGCAGTTCTTC.

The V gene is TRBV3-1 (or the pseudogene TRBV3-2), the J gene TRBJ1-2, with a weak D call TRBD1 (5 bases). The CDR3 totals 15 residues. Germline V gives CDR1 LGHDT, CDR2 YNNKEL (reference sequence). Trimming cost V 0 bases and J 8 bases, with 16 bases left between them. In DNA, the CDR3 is TGTGCCAGCAGCCAAGAGGGAGGCAGGGTTGGGGGCTACACCTTC. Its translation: CASSQEGGRVGGYTF.

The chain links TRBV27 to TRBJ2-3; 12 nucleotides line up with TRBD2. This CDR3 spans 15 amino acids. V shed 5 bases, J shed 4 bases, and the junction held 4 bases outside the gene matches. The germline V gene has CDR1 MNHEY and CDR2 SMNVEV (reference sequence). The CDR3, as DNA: TGTGCCAGCAGTCCCACTAGCGGGGGGCCAGATACGCAGTATTTT. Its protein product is CASSPTSGGPDTQYF.

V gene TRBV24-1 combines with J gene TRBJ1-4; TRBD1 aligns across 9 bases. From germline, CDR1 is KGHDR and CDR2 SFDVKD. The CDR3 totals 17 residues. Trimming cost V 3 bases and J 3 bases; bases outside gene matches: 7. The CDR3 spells CATSDPGQGPANEKLFF. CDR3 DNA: TGTGCCACCAGTGATCCGGGACAGGGTCCAGCTAATGAAAAACTGTTTTTT.

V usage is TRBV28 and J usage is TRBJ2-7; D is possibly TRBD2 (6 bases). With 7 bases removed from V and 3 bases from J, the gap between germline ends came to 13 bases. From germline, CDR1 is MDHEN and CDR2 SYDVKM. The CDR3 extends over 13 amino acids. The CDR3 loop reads CASKGGGDYEQYF. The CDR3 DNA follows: TGTGCCAGCAAAGGAGGAGGGGACTACGAGCAGTACTTC. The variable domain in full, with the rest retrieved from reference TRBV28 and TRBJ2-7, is DVKVTQSSRYLVKRTGEKVFLECVQDMDHENMFWYRQDPGLGLRLIYFSYDVKMKEKGDIPEGYSVSREKKERFSLILESASTNQTSMYLCASKGGGDYEQYFGPGTRLTVT.

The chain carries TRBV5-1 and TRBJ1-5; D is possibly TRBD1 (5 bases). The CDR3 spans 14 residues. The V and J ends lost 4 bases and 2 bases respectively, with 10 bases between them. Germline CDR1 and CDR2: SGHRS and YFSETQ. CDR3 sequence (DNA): TGCGCCAGCAGCAGGGACTCGGGCAATCAGCCCCAGCATTTT. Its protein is CASSRDSGNQPQHF.

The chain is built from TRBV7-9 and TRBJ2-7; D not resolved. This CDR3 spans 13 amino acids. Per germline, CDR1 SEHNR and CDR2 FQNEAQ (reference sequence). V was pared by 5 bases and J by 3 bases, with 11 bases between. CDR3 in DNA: TGTGCCAGCAGCCTGTTTGGGGACTACGAGCAGTACTTC. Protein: CASSLFGDYEQYF.

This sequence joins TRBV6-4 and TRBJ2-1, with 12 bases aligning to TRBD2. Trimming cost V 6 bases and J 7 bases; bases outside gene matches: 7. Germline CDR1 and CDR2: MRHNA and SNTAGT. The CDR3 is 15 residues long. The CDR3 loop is CASSVTSGGRNEQFF. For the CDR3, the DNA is TGTGCCAGCAGCGTGACTAGCGGGGGCCGGAATGAGCAGTTCTTC.

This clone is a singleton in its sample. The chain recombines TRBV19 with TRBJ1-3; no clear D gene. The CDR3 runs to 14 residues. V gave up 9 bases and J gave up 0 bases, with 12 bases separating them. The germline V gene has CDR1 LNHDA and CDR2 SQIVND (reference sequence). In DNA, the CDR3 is TGTGCCAGCATTGACGGATACTCTGGAAACACCATATATTTT. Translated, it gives CASIDGYSGNTIYF.

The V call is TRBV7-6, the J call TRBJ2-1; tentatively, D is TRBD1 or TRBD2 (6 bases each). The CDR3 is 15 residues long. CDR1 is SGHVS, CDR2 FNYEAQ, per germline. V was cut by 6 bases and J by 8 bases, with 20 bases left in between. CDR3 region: CASSRDWAGADEQFF. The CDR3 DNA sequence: TGTGCCAGCAGTCGGGACTGGGCAGGGGCCGATGAGCAGTTCTTC.

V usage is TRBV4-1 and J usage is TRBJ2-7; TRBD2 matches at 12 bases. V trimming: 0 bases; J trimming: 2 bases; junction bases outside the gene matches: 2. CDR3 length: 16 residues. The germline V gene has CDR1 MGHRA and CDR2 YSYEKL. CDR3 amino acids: CASSQDSSGGAYEQYF. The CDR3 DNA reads TGCGCCAGCAGCCAAGATTCTAGCGGGGGGGCCTACGAGCAGTACTTC.

The CDR3 nucleotides are TGTGCCAGCAGCTTAGGCGGGACACGGTTTGGAAACACCATATATTTT. Its translation: CASSLGGTRFGNTIYF. V and J are TRBV5-4 and TRBJ1-3, with D tentatively TRBD1 (6 bases). The germline CDR1 and CDR2 sequences are SGHNT and YYREEE (reference sequence). CDR3 length equals 16 residues. V was pared by 2 bases and J by 3 bases, with 15 bases between.

The CDR3, as DNA: TGTGCCAGCACCTTGACCCGAGGGCCTAACCAGCCCCAGCATTTT. It specifies CASTLTRGPNQPQHF. The gene calls are TRBV6-5 and TRBJ1-5, with D unresolved. V lost 7 bases to trimming and J lost 7 bases, with 20 bases between them. Germline V gives CDR1 MNHEY, CDR2 SVGAGI. There are 15 residues in the CDR3.

The CDR3: CAIRDISGANVLTF. For the CDR3, the DNA is TGTGCCATAAGGGACATCTCTGGGGCCAACGTCCTGACTTTC. The chain recombines TRBV19 with TRBJ2-6, with D tentatively TRBD1 (6 bases). The ends were cut back, 10 bases at V and 0 bases at J, with 10 bases in the middle. This CDR3 spans 14 amino acids. Per germline, CDR1 LNHDA and CDR2 SQIVND (reference sequence).